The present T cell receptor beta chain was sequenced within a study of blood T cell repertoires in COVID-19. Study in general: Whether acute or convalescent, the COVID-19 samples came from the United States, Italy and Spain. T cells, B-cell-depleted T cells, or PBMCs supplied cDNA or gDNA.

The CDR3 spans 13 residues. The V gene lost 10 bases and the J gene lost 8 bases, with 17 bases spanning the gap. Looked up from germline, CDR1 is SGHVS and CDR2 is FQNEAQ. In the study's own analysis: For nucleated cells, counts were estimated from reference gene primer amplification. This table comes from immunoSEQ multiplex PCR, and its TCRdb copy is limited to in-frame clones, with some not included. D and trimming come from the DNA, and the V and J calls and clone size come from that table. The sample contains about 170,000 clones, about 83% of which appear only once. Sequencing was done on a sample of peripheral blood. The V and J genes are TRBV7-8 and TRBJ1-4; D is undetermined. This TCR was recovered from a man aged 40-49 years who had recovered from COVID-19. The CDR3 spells CATRRSEAEKLFF. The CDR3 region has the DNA TGTGCCACAAGACGGTCCGAGGCCGAAAAACTGTTTTTT.